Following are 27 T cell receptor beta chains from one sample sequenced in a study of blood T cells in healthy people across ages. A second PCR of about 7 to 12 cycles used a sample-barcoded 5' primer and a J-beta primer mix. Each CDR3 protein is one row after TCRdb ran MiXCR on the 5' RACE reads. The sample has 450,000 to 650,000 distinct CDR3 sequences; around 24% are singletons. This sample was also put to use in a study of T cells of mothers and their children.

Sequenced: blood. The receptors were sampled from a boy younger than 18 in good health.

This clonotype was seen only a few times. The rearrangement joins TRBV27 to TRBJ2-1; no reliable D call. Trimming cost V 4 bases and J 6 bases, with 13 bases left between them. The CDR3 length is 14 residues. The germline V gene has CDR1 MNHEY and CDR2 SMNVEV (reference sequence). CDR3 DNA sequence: TGTGCCAGCAGTTCCTTGGACCACCGCAATGAGCAGTTCTTC. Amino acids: CASSSLDHRNEQFF.

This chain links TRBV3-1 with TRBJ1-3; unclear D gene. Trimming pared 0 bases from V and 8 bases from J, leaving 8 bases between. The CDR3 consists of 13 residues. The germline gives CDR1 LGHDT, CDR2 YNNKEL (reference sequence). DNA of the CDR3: TGTGCCAGCAGCCAAGAAGGAGTTTACACCATATATTTT. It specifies CASSQEGVYTIYF.

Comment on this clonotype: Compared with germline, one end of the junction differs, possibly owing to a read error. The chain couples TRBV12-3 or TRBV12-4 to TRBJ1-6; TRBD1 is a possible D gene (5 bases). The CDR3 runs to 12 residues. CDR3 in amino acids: CASDRGPSLLHF. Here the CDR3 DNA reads TGTGCCAGCGACAGAGGGCCTTCACTCCTCCACTTT.

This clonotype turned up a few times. The CDR3 sequence is CASSVGTGGAWNTEAFF. The CDR3 bases are TGTGCCAGCAGCGTAGGGACAGGGGGCGCTTGGAACACTGAAGCTTTCTTT. The chain links TRBV9 to TRBJ1-1; 11 positions agree with TRBD1. With 0 bases clipped from V and 1 base from J, the junction kept 5 bases outside the gene matches. This CDR3 region has 17 residues. From germline, CDR1 is SGDLS and CDR2 YYNGEE. The variable domain in full, with the rest retrieved from reference TRBV9 and TRBJ1-1, is DSGVTQTPKHLITATGQRVTLRCSPRSGDLSVYWYQQSLDQGLQFLIQYYNGEERAKGNILERFSAQQFPDLHSELNLSSLELGDSALYFCASSVGTGGAWNTEAFFGQGTRLTVV.

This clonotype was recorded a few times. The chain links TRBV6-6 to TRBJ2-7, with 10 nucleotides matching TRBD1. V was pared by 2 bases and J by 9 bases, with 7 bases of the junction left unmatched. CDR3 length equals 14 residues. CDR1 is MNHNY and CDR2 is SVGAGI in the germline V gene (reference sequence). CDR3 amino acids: CASSYPTGGLVQYF. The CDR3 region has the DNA TGTGCCAGCAGTTACCCGACAGGGGGCTTGGTGCAGTACTTC.

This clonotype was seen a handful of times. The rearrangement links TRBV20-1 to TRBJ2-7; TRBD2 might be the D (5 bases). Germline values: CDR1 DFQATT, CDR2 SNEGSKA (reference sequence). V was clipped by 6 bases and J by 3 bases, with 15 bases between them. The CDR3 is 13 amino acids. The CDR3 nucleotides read TGCAGTGCGGACGGACTTAACGACTACGAGCAGTACTTC. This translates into CSADGLNDYEQYF.

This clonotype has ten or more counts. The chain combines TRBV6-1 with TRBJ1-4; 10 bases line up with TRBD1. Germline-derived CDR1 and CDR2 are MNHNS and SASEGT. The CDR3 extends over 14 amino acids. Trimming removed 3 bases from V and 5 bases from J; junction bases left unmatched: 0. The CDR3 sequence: CASSEGQGNEKLFF. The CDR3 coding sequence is TGTGCCAGCAGTGAGGGACAGGGGAATGAAAAACTGTTTTTT.

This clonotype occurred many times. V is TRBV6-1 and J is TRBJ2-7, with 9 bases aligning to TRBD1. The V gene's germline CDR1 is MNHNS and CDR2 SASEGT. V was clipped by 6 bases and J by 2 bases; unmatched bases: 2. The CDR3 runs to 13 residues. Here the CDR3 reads CASSRTGAYEQYF. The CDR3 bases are TGTGCCAGCAGCCGGACAGGGGCCTACGAGCAGTACTTC.

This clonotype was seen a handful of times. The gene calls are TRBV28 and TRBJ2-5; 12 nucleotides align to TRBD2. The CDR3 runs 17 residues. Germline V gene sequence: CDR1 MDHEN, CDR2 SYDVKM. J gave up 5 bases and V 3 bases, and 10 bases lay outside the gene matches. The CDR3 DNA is TGTGCCAGCAGTTTGAGGCTAGCGGGAGGGCCTAGGGAGACCCAGTACTTC. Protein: CASSLRLAGGPRETQYF.

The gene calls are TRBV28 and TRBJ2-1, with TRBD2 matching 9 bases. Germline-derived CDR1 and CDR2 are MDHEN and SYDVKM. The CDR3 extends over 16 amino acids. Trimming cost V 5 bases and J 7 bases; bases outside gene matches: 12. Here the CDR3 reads CASSLSAGGVRNEQFF. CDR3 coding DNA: TGTGCCAGCAGTCTATCCGCGGGGGGGGTAAGGAATGAGCAGTTCTTC.

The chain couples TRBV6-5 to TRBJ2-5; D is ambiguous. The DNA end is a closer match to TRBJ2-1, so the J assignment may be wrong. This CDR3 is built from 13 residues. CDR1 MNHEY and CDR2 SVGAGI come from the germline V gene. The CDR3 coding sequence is TGTGCCAGCAGTTACTCTAATATCAATGAGCAGTTCTTC. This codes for CASSYSNINEQFF.

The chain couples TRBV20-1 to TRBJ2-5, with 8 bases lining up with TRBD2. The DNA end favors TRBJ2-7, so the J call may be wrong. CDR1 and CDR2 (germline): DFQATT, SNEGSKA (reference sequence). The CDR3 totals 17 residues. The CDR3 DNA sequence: TGCAGTGCTAGAGTGTACGGGAGGGCGGTGAGAGAGGGCGAGCAGTACTTC. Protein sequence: CSARVYGRAVREGEQYF.

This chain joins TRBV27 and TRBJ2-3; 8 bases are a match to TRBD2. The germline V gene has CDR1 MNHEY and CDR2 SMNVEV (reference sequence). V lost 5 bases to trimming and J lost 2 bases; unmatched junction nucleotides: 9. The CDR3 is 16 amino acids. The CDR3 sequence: CASSPTPGLDTDTQYF. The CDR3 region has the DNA TGTGCCAGCAGTCCAACTCCGGGACTAGACACAGATACGCAGTATTTT.

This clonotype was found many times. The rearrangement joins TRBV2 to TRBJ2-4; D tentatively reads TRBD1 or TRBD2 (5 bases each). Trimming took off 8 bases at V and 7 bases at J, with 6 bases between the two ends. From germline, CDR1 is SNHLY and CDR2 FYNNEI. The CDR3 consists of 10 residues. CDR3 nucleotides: TGTGCCAGCTGGGGGAACATTCAGTACTTC. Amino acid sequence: CASWGNIQYF.

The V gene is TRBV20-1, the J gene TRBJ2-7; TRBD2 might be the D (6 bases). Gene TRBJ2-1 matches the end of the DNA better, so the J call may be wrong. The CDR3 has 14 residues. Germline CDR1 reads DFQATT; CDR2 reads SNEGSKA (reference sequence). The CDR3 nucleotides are TGCAGTGCTAGGGAATCCCCGGGGCGGGGTGAGCAGTTCTTC. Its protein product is CSARESPGRGEQFF.

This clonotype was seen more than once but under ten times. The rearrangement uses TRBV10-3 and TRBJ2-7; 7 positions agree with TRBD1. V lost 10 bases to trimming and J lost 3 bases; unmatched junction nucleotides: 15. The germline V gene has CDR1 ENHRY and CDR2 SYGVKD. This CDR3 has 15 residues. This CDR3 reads CATGRSGTEDYEQYF. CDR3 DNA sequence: TGTGCCACCGGGCGTTCCGGGACAGAAGACTACGAGCAGTACTTC.

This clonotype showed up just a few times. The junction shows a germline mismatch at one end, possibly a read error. CDR3 DNA: TGCGCCGGCAGCCAAGAGATGGGGACACCCTATGGCTACACCTTC. Translated: CAGSQEMGTPYGYTF. The chain carries TRBV4-3 and TRBJ1-2; D is perhaps TRBD1 (6 bases). CDR3 size: 15 residues. Germline-derived CDR1 and CDR2 are LGHNA and YSLEER.

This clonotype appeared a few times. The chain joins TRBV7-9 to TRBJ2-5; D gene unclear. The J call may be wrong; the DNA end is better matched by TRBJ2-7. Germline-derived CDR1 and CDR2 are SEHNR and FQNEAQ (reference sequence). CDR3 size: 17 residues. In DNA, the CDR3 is TGTGCCAGCAGCTTAGCGCTAGTTGAGTCAACTAAGCACGAGCAGTACTTC. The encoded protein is CASSLALVESTKHEQYF.

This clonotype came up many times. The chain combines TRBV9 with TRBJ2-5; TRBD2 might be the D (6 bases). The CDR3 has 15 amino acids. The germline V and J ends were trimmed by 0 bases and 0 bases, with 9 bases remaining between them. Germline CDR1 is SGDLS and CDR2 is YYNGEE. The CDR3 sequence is CASSVAAGHQETQYF. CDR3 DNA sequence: TGTGCCAGCAGCGTAGCGGCGGGACACCAAGAGACCCAGTACTTC.

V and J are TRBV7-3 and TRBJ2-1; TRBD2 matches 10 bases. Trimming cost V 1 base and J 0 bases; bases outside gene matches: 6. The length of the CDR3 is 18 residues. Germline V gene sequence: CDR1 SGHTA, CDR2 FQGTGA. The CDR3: CASSLIGTSGISYNEQFF. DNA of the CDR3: TGTGCCAGCAGCTTAATCGGTACTAGCGGGATCTCCTACAATGAGCAGTTCTTC.

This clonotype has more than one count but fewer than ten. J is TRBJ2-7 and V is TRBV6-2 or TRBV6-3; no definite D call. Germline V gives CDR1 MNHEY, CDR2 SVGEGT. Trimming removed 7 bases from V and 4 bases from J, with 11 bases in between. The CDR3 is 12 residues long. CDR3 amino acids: CASIGSSYEQYF. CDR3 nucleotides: TGTGCCAGCATCGGGTCCTCTTACGAGCAGTACTTC.

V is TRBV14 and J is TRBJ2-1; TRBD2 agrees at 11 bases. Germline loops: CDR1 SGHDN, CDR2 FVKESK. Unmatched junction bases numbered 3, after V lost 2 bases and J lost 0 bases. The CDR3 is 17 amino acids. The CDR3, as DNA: TGTGCCAGCAGCCAAAGAACTAGCGGGAGCTCCTACAATGAGCAGTTCTTC. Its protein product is CASSQRTSGSSYNEQFF.

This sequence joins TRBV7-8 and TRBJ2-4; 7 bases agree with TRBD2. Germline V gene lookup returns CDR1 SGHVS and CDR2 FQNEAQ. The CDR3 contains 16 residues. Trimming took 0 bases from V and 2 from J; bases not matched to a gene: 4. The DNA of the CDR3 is TGTGCCAGCAGCTTAGCGCGGGAGTCATCCAAAAACATTCAGTACTTC. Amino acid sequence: CASSLARESSKNIQYF.

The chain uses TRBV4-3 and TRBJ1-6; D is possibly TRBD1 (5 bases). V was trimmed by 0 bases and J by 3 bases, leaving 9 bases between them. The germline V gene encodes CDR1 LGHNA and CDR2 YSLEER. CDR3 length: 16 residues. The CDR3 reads CASSQDRDGYNSPLHF. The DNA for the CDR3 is TGCGCCAGCAGCCAAGACAGGGATGGCTATAATTCACCCCTCCACTTT.

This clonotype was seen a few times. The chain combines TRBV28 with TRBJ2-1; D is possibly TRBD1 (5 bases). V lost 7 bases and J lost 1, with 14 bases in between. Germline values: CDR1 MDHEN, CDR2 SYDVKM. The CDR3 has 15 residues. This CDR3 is CASISTGTSYNEQFF. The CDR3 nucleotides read TGTGCCAGCATCAGCACAGGAACTTCCTACAATGAGCAGTTCTTC.

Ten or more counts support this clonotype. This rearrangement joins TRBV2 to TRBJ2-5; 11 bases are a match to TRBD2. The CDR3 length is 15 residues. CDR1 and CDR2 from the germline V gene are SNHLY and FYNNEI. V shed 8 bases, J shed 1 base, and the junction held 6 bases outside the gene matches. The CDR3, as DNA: TGTGCCAGCGGGGGGACTAGCGGACTCCAAGAGACCCAGTACTTC. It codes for CASGGTSGLQETQYF.

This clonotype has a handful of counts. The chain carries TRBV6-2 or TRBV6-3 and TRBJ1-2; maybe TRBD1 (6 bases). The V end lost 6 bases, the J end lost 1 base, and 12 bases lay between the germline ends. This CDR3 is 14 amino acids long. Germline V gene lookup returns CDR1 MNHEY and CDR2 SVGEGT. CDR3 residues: CASSASGVNYGYTF. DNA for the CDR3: TGTGCCAGCAGCGCCTCAGGGGTTAACTATGGCTACACCTTC.